Sequencing of this TCR beta chain was carried out in a study of T cell repertoires in cytomegalovirus infection. CDR1 is MNHNS, CDR2 SASEGT, per germline. The CDR3 has 15 residues. On this clonotype itself: Its antigen is as yet unknown. An end of the junction does not agree with germline; a read error may underlie this.

In TCRdb, the reads were re-called with MiXCR into one record per CDR3 protein. This sample has 900,000 to 950,000 distinct CDR3 sequences; roughly a third occur once, and the top ten carry roughly an eighth. This sequence was found in a human donor in good health (CMV status not recorded). Some clones in this sample may be carry-over from other donors' samples. The specimen was cultured CD8+ T cells from PBMCs, collected from culture after CMV antigen stimulation. This chain links TRBV6-1 with TRBJ1-5; D gene unclear. CDR3 bases: TGTGCCAACAGTGCGGACCTGGCGGTCAATCAGCCCCAGCATTTT. It codes for CANSADLAVNQPQHF.